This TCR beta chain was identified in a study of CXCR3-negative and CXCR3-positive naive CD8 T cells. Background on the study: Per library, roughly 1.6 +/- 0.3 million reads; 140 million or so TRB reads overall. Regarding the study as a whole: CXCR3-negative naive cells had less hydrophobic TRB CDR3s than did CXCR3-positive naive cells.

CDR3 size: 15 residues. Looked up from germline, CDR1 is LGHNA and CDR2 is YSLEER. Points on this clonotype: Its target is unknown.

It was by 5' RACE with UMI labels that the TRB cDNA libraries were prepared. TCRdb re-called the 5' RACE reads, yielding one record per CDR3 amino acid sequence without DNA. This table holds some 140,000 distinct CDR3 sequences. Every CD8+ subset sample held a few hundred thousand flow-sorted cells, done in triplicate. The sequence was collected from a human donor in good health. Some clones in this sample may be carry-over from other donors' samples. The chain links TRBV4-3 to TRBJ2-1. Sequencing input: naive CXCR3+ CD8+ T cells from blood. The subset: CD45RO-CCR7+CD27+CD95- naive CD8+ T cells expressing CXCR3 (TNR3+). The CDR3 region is CASSQDLTEYNEQFF.